This TCR beta chain was documented in a study of CD8 T cells in ankylosing spondylitis. Study conclusions and caveats: Within matched ankylosing spondylitis synovial fluid, disease-linked clones were reportedly significantly enriched. Past research had described some motif variants in reactive arthritis synovial fluid and blood. Those disease-linked clones were CD8+; they were also relatively rare in peripheral blood. Ankylosing spondylitis blood appeared to be characterized by a TCR beta motif of about 8 highly homologous variants.

TCR beta libraries were made by quantitative 5'-RACE with molecular barcodes. TCRdb recomputed calls from the 5' RACE reads with MiXCR, one row per CDR3 protein. The sample lists about 440,000 distinct CDR3 sequences; roughly a sixth were seen once. Remarks on this clonotype: What it binds is not known.

CDR1 SNHLY and CDR2 FYNNEI come from the germline V gene. V lost 3 bases to trimming and J lost 0 bases, with 8 bases between them. The CDR3 runs to 14 residues. This TCR was recovered from a male donor with ankylosing spondylitis. Sequencing was carried out using blood, either unsorted or a sorted T cell fraction (not recorded which). The J gene is TRBJ1-2, the V gene TRBV2; D may be TRBD1 (5 bases). The DNA of the CDR3 is TGTGCCAGCAGTGATGTGGGACCTAACTATGGCTACACCTTC. Translation: CASSDVGPNYGYTF.